These T cell receptor beta chains were read from a single sample in a study of T cells in Graves' hyperthyroidism and ophthalmopathy. MiXCR, run by TCRdb on the multiplex PCR reads, gives a single entry per CDR3 protein. The top ten hold 2.5% to 4% of the sample, which has hundreds of thousands of distinct CDR3 sequences, roughly 16% seen once. The sequenced material came from blood. Source of these receptors: a woman aged 40 to 49 with Graves' ophthalmopathy. The conserved cysteine and the conserved F or W are not part of the CDR3 here. Fields, in order: CDR3 protein, V gene, J gene.

cdr3_aa: ASSYRDSTQETQY; v_call: TRBV18; j_call: TRBJ2-5
cdr3_aa: ASRSGTGSNTQY; v_call: TRBV6-1; j_call: TRBJ2-3
cdr3_aa: SARPGGTEAF; v_call: TRBV20-1; j_call: TRBJ1-1
cdr3_aa: ASGPGLNTEAF; v_call: TRBV12-5; j_call: TRBJ1-1
cdr3_aa: SAQTGVASPLH; v_call: TRBV20-1; j_call: TRBJ1-6
cdr3_aa: ASSPGLAAYYNEQF; v_call: TRBV14; j_call: TRBJ2-1
cdr3_aa: ASHGQNTEAF; v_call: TRBV7-9; j_call: TRBJ1-1
cdr3_aa: AWSVFGLGDTEAF; v_call: TRBV30; j_call: TRBJ1-1
cdr3_aa: ASSRGGGHYGYT; v_call: TRBV7-8; j_call: TRBJ1-2
cdr3_aa: ASSFRGGHAQETQY; v_call: TRBV12-3/TRBV12-4; j_call: TRBJ2-5
cdr3_aa: ASSYGGGNTDTQY; v_call: TRBV27; j_call: TRBJ2-3
cdr3_aa: ASSFPLVGGEPLTDTQY; v_call: TRBV11-1; j_call: TRBJ2-3
cdr3_aa: ASSLVGVPYYEQY; v_call: TRBV5-5; j_call: TRBJ2-7
cdr3_aa: ASSFRGSGANALT; v_call: TRBV5-1; j_call: TRBJ2-6
cdr3_aa: ASSHLALGSTDTQY; v_call: TRBV7-3; j_call: TRBJ2-3
cdr3_aa: SARDIAGGVALH; v_call: TRBV20-1; j_call: TRBJ1-6
cdr3_aa: ASNCSEAGANVLT; v_call: TRBV7-9; j_call: TRBJ2-6
cdr3_aa: ASSPATGVTNYGYT; v_call: TRBV7-2; j_call: TRBJ1-2
cdr3_aa: ASSPRQGHRNTEAF; v_call: TRBV18; j_call: TRBJ1-1
cdr3_aa: ASSLEAYGNTEAF; v_call: TRBV5-1; j_call: TRBJ1-1
cdr3_aa: ASGHTEAF; v_call: TRBV3-1; j_call: TRBJ1-1
cdr3_aa: SARPNNEQF; v_call: TRBV20-1; j_call: TRBJ2-1
cdr3_aa: ASSFEGRGTDTQY; v_call: TRBV7-9; j_call: TRBJ2-3
cdr3_aa: ASSLGDRAYGYA; v_call: TRBV28; j_call: TRBJ1-2
cdr3_aa: ANESYGYT; v_call: TRBV6-1; j_call: TRBJ1-2
cdr3_aa: ASSPGRGGEQF; v_call: TRBV18; j_call: TRBJ2-1
cdr3_aa: SAEGLAGGPPDTQY; v_call: TRBV20-1; j_call: TRBJ2-3
cdr3_aa: ASSLGPRANTGELF; v_call: TRBV5-5; j_call: TRBJ2-2
cdr3_aa: ASSLTSGGIDGELF; v_call: TRBV11-2; j_call: TRBJ2-2